Shown below are 27 T cell receptor beta chains from a single sample sequenced in a study of blood T cell repertoires in COVID-19. Method: immunoSEQ multiplex PCR; TCRdb's copy keeps in-frame clones and lacks some. The table shows 150,000 to 200,000 clones, with approximately 86% occurring only once. Sequencing was done on a sample of peripheral blood. Every receptor here comes from a man in his sixties with acute or convalescent COVID-19.

The chain is built from TRBV30 and TRBJ2-7, with 9 bases lining up with TRBD1. With V trimmed by 7 bases and J by 4 bases, 17 bases remained unmatched. CDR3 size: 16 residues. From germline, CDR1 is GTSNPN and CDR2 SVGIG (reference sequence). The CDR3 region has the DNA TGTGCCTTTTCGGGACAGGGAGGGGCACGTTTATACGAGCAGTACTTC. The encoded protein is CAFSGQGGARLYEQYF.

V and J are TRBV6-5 and TRBJ2-2, with 11 bases that match TRBD1. This CDR3 spans 14 amino acids. The trim removed 6 bases at V and 3 bases at J, leaving 0 bases unmatched. Per the germline V gene, CDR1 is MNHEY and CDR2 is SVGAGI. The CDR3 is CASRGQGDTGELFF. The CDR3 DNA sequence: TGTGCCAGCAGGGGACAGGGGGACACCGGGGAGCTGTTTTTT.

The chain is built from TRBV2 and TRBJ1-6; TRBD1 aligns across 7 bases. J was trimmed by 2 bases and V by 6 bases; bases with no gene match: 7. Germline CDR1 is SNHLY and CDR2 is FYNNEI. The CDR3 is 16 amino acids. The chain's CDR3 is CASREFQGAYNSPLHF. CDR3 nucleotide sequence: TGTGCCAGCAGGGAATTTCAGGGGGCCTATAATTCACCCCTCCACTTT.

This sequence joins TRBV10-3 and TRBJ2-3; 14 bases are a match to TRBD2. V dropped 2 bases and J dropped 6; count of bases not matched to a gene: 4. Germline assignment: CDR1 ENHRY and CDR2 SYGVKD. There are 16 residues in the CDR3. The DNA for the CDR3 is TGTGCCATCAGTGAGGCGAGGACTAGCGGGGGGGATACGCAGTATTTT. Protein product: CAISEARTSGGDTQYF.

The chain employs TRBV28 and TRBJ2-5; no firm D call. Germline assignment: CDR1 MDHEN and CDR2 SYDVKM. V was clipped by 8 bases and J by 5 bases, with 12 bases between them. The CDR3 extends over 12 amino acids. CDR3 amino acids: CASGLSPETQYF. DNA for the CDR3: TGTGCCAGCGGCTTATCCCCGGAGACCCAGTACTTC.

CDR3 residues: CASSGPSHPGGSNQPQHF. CDR3 nucleotide sequence: TGTGCCAGCAGCGGGCCTAGTCACCCCGGCGGGAGCAATCAGCCCCAGCATTTT. The J gene is TRBJ1-5, the V gene TRBV21-1. TRBV21-1 is labeled a pseudogene. The CDR3 spans 18 residues.

The rearrangement joins TRBV18 to TRBJ2-2; 11 bases line up with TRBD2. Germline CDR1 and CDR2: KGHSH and LQKENI. The trim removed 2 bases at V and 0 bases at J, leaving 5 bases unmatched. This CDR3 contains 18 residues. CDR3: CASSPATSGTANTGELFF. For the CDR3, the DNA is TGTGCCAGCTCACCAGCGACTAGCGGGACAGCGAACACCGGGGAGCTGTTTTTT.

This chain links TRBV5-1 with TRBJ1-2, with D maybe TRBD1 (6 bases). The CDR3 runs to 15 residues. Trimming took 4 bases from V and 0 from J, leaving 13 bases between them. Germline V gene sequence: CDR1 SGHRS, CDR2 YFSETQ. The CDR3 nucleotides are TGCGCCAGCAGCCAAGGACAGACCGCTAACTATGGCTACACCTTC. It specifies CASSQGQTANYGYTF.

With regard to this clone: Other DNA sequences within the sample encode an identical CDR3. This chain connects TRBV6-5 to TRBJ1-1, with TRBD1 identical over 7 bases. The CDR3 has 13 residues. V was pared by 6 bases and J by 5 bases, with 6 bases of the junction left unmatched. The germline V gene encodes CDR1 MNHEY and CDR2 SVGAGI. CDR3 bases: TGTGCCAGCAGAAGGACAGGAGGGACTGAAGCTTTCTTT. It yields the protein CASRRTGGTEAFF.

This chain connects TRBV5-1 to TRBJ2-3; D perhaps matches TRBD1 (6 bases). The germline V gene encodes CDR1 SGHRS and CDR2 YFSETQ. The length of the CDR3 is 15 residues. V was shortened by 1 base and J by 2 bases, with 11 bases between the two germline ends. CDR3: CASSLTGFSTDTQYF. For the CDR3, the DNA is TGCGCCAGCAGCTTGACAGGGTTTTCCACAGATACGCAGTATTTT.

This rearrangement joins TRBV30 to TRBJ1-4; 7 bases line up with TRBD1. Germline lookup yields CDR1 GTSNPN and CDR2 SVGIG (reference sequence). The CDR3 sequence is 14 residues long. Unmatched junction bases numbered 7, after V lost 1 base and J lost 8 bases. CDR3 sequence: CAWSGGGSREKLFF. CDR3 coding DNA: TGTGCCTGGAGTGGAGGGGGCAGTAGGGAAAAACTGTTTTTT.

V usage is TRBV6-1 and J usage is TRBJ1-1; D is uncertain. V was pared by 1 base and J by 12 bases, with 12 bases between. Germline V lookup: CDR1 MNHNS, CDR2 SASEGT. The CDR3 loop spans 12 amino acids. The CDR3 nucleotides are TGTGCCAGCAGTGAAGGGAGGCTCAGACCTTTCTTT. Translating gives CASSEGRLRPFF.

The rearrangement links TRBV5-1 to TRBJ2-7, with 9 bases identical to TRBD1. Germline lookup yields CDR1 SGHRS and CDR2 YFSETQ. The CDR3 has 14 residues. J lost 1 base, V lost 7 bases, and 6 bases had no gene match. Written as DNA, the CDR3 is TGCGCCAGCGCCAGACAGGGGGGTTCCTACGAGCAGTACTTC. Its protein product is CASARQGGSYEQYF.

This chain uses TRBV3-1 (or the pseudogene TRBV3-2) with TRBJ1-2; TRBD1 is a possible D gene (6 bases). The CDR3 is made up of 11 amino acids. Germline V gives CDR1 LGHDT, CDR2 YNNKEL (reference sequence). Trimming took 8 bases from V and 10 from J, leaving 14 bases between them. CDR3 residues: CASSREGVYTF. CDR3 sequence (DNA): TGTGCCAGCTCGAGGGAGGGGGTCTACACCTTC.

V is TRBV7-2 and J is TRBJ1-1; TRBD1 agrees at 9 bases. Per the germline V gene, CDR1 is SGHTA and CDR2 is FQGNSA. This CDR3 spans 16 amino acids. The ends lost 5 bases at V and 3 bases at J; junction bases unmatched: 10. The CDR3 loop reads CASSLTPGQGDTEAFF. CDR3 in DNA: TGTGCCAGCAGCCTAACCCCGGGACAGGGTGACACTGAAGCTTTCTTT. The whole variable domain, remainder taken from reference TRBV7-2 and TRBJ1-1, is GAGVSQSPSNKVTEKGKDVELRCDPISGHTALYWYRQSLGQGLEFLIYFQGNSAPDKSGLPSDRFSAERTGGSVSTLTIQRTQQEDSAVYLCASSLTPGQGDTEAFFGQGTRLTVV.

The rearrangement joins TRBV5-4 to TRBJ2-2; 11 positions agree with TRBD2. Trimming removed 5 bases from V and 0 bases from J; junction bases left unmatched: 6. This CDR3 comprises 17 residues. Germline-derived CDR1 and CDR2 are SGHNT and YYREEE (reference sequence). This chain's CDR3 is CASRSGTSGANTGELFF. The CDR3 nucleotides are TGTGCCAGCAGATCCGGGACTAGCGGAGCGAACACCGGGGAGCTGTTTTTT.

V is TRBV6-5 and J is TRBJ2-7, with 9 positions matching TRBD2. V dropped 6 bases and J dropped 3; count of bases not matched to a gene: 6. The CDR3 covers 14 residues. Looked up from germline, CDR1 is MNHEY and CDR2 is SVGAGI. The CDR3 is CASRRLAGLYEQYF. The CDR3 nucleotides read TGTGCCAGCAGGCGGCTAGCGGGGCTCTACGAGCAGTACTTC.

V usage is TRBV6-8 and J usage is TRBJ2-7; 8 nucleotides agree with TRBD1. J was trimmed by 3 bases and V by 5 bases; bases with no gene match: 6. Germline V gene lookup returns CDR1 MNHGY and CDR2 SAAAGT. The CDR3 covers 14 residues. CDR3 in DNA: TGTGCCAGCAGTGCCGGACAGGGCCACTACGAGCAGTACTTC. This translates into CASSAGQGHYEQYF.

In this sample, this clone turned up a few times. V usage is TRBV7-9 and J usage is TRBJ2-1; 7 positions match TRBD2. The CDR3 spans 15 residues. Germline CDR1 reads SEHNR; CDR2 reads FQNEAQ (reference sequence). With V trimmed by 6 bases and J by 5 bases, 10 bases remained unmatched. DNA of the CDR3: TGTGCCAGCAGGCCACCGGCTAGCGGCGACAATGAGCAGTTCTTC. Translation gives CASRPPASGDNEQFF.

The chain employs TRBV7-8 and TRBJ2-7; 8 bases agree with TRBD1. Germline assignment: CDR1 SGHVS and CDR2 FQNEAQ. The length of the CDR3 is 15 residues. The V segment lost 6 bases and the J segment 5 bases; nucleotides outside the gene matches: 12. CDR3 DNA: TGTGCCAGCAGTCCGGACAGGGCGACTTTCCACGAGCAGTACTTC. Amino acids: CASSPDRATFHEQYF.

This clone was picked up one time. The rearrangement links TRBV6-1 to TRBJ1-2; 8 bases agree with TRBD1. This CDR3 is 16 amino acids long. Germline lookup yields CDR1 MNHNS and CDR2 SASEGT. Trimming removed 1 base from V and 4 bases from J; junction bases left unmatched: 8. CDR3 sequence: CASSEVFTGGGYGYTF. CDR3 nucleotides: TGTGCCAGCAGTGAAGTTTTTACAGGGGGAGGCTATGGCTACACCTTC.

This clone was counted between two and nine times. J is TRBJ2-1 and V is TRBV19; D is uncertain. The CDR3 consists of 13 residues. V lost 0 bases and J lost 12, with 12 bases in between. Germline assignment: CDR1 LNHDA and CDR2 SQIVND (reference sequence). The CDR3 protein is CASSIDRPVVQFF. In nucleotides, the CDR3 is TGTGCCAGTAGTATAGATCGTCCAGTGGTGCAGTTCTTC.

Here the CDR3 reads CASSQEGRWADTQYF. The CDR3 DNA is TGTGCCAGCAGCCAAGAGGGGAGGTGGGCAGATACGCAGTATTTT. The rearrangement joins TRBV3-1 (or the pseudogene TRBV3-2) to TRBJ2-3, with TRBD2 as a possible D gene (6 bases). Between the trimmed V and J ends, which lost 0 bases and 4 bases, there was a span of 11 bases. Germline V CDR1 and CDR2: LGHDT, YNNKEL (reference sequence). This CDR3 spans 15 amino acids.

This clone was recorded a few times. V gene TRBV28 combines with J gene TRBJ2-7, with D perhaps TRBD1 (5 bases). Germline V gene data show CDR1 as MDHEN and CDR2 as SYDVKM. The CDR3 has 12 amino acids. V was pared by 6 bases and J by 5 bases, with 11 bases between. The CDR3: CASRTARNEQYF. The DNA of the CDR3 is TGTGCCAGCAGGACAGCCAGGAACGAGCAGTACTTC.

V usage is TRBV18 and J usage is TRBJ1-5, with D possibly being TRBD1 (6 bases). The CDR3 runs 12 residues. Trimming took 4 bases from V and 7 from J, leaving 8 bases between them. Germline-derived CDR1 and CDR2 are KGHSH and LQKENI. DNA of the CDR3: TGTGCCAGCTCACTTCAGGGGCAGCCCCAGCATTTT. This gives the protein CASSLQGQPQHF.

V is TRBV3-1 (or the pseudogene TRBV3-2) and J is TRBJ2-1; 8 bases are a match to TRBD2. Germline-derived CDR1 and CDR2 are LGHDT and YNNKEL (reference sequence). V gave up 3 bases and J gave up 9 bases; unmatched junction bases: 10. CDR3 size: 15 residues. CDR3 region: CASSQGLVTGVEQFF. DNA for the CDR3: TGTGCCAGCAGCCAGGGACTAGTAACGGGTGTTGAGCAGTTCTTC.

The V and J genes are TRBV11-2 and TRBJ1-5, with a tentative D call TRBD1 (5 bases). V was clipped by 4 bases and J by 7 bases, with 14 bases between them. Germline CDR1 reads SGHAT; CDR2 reads FQNNGV. The CDR3 totals 14 residues. CDR3 protein: CASSYPGVGQPQHF. DNA of the CDR3: TGTGCCAGCAGCTACCCGGGGGTTGGCCAGCCCCAGCATTTT.